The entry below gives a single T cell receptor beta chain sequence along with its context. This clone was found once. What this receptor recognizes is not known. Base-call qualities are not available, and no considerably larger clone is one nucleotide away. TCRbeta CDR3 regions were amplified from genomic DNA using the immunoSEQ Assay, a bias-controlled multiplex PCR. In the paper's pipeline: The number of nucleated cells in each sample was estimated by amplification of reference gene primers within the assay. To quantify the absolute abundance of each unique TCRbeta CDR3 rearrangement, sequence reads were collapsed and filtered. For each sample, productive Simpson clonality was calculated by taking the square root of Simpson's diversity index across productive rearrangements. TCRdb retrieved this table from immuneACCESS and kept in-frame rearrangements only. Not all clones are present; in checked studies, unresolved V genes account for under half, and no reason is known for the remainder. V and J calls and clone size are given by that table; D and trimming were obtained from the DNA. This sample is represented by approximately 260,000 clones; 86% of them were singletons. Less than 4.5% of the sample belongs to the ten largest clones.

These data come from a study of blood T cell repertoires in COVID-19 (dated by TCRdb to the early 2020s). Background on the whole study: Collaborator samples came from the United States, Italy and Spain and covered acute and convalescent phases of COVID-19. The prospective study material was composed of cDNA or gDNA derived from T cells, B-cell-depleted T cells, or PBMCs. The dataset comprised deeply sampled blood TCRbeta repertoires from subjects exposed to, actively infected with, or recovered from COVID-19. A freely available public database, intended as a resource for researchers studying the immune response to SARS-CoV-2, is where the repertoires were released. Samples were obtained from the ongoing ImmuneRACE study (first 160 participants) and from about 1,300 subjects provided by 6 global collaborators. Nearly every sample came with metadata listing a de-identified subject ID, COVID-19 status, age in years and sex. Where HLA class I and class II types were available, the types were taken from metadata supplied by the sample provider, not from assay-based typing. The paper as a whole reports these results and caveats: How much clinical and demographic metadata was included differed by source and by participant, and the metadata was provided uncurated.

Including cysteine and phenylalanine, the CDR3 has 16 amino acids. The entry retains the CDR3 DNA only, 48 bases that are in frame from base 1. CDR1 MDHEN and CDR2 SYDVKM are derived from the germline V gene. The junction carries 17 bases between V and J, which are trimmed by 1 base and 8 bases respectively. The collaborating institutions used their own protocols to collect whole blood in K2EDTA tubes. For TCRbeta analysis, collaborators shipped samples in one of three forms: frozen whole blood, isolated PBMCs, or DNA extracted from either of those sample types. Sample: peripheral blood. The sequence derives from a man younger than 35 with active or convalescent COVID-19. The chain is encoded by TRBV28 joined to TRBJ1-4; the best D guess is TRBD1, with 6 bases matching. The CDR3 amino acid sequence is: CASSLSLTGYGEKLFF. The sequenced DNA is TGTGCCAGCAGTTTATCACTGACAGGTTATGGGGAAAAACTGTTTTTT.